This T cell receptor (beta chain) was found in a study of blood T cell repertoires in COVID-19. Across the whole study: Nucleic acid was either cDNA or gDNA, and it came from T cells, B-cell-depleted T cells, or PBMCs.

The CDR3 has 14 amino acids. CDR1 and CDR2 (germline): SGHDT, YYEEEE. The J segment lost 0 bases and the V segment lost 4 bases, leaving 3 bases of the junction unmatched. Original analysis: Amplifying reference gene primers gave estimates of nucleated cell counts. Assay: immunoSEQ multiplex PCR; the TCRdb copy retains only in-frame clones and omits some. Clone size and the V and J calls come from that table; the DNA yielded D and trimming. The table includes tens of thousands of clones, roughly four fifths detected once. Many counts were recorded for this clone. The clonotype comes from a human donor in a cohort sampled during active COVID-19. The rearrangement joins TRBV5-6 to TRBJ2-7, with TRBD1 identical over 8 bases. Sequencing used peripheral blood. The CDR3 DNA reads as TGTGCCAGCAGCGGGACAGGAAGCTCCTACGAGCAGTACTTC. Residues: CASSGTGSSYEQYF.